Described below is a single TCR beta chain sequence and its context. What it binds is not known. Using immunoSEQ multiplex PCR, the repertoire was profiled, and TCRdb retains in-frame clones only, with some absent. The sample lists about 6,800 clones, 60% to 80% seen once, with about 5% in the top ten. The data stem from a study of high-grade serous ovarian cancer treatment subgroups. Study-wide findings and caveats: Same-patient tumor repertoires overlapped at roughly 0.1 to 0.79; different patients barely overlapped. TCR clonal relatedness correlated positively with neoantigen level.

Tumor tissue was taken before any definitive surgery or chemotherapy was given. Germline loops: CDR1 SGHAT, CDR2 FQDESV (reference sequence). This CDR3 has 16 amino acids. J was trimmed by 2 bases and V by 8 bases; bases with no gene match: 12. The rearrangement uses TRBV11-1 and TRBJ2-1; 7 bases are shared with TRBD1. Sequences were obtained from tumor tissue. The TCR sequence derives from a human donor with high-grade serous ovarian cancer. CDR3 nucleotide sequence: TGTGCCAGCGCAGGGAATGGCAGGGGGACCTACAATGAGCAGTTCTTC. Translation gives CASAGNGRGTYNEQFF. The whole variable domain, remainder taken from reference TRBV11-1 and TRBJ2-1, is EAEVAQSPRYKITEKSQAVAFWCDPISGHATLYWYRQILGQGPELLVQFQDESVVDDSQLPKDRFSAERLKGVDSTLKIQPAELGDSAMYLCASAGNGRGTYNEQFFGPGTRLTVL.